This entry lists 28 T cell receptor beta chains sequenced from one sample in a study of blood T cell repertoires in COVID-19. Assay used: immunoSEQ multiplex PCR; TCRdb lists only in-frame clones, some missing. This sample carries around 100,000 clones, 84% of them seen once, and the ten largest clones take roughly 29%. Sequencing was carried out using peripheral blood. These receptors all come from a man between 60 and 75 years old with acute or convalescent COVID-19.

The J gene is TRBJ1-5, the V gene TRBV28; TRBD1 is a possible D gene (5 bases). The CDR3 has 14 residues. Trimming removed 3 bases at V and 6 bases at J, with 12 bases between. CDR1 and CDR2 (germline): MDHEN, SYDVKM. CDR3 nucleotide sequence: TGTGCCAGCAGTTTTACCAGGGCGGCTCAGCCCCAGCATTTT. This codes for CASSFTRAAQPQHF.

This sequence joins TRBV19 and TRBJ2-1; D unclear. This CDR3 has 11 residues. Germline V gives CDR1 LNHDA, CDR2 SQIVND (reference sequence). Trimming left V 6 bases short and J 7 bases short, with 7 bases between. DNA of the CDR3: TGTGCCAGTAGACTCGGGAATGAGCAGTTCTTC. Its protein product is CASRLGNEQFF.

The rearrangement links TRBV7-2 to TRBJ2-2; a possible D gene is TRBD1 (6 bases). CDR1 is SGHTA and CDR2 is FQGNSA in the germline V gene. The V end lost 1 base, the J end lost 8 bases, and 23 bases lay between the germline ends. The CDR3 is 18 amino acids. The CDR3 loop reads CASSLVRAGAGGVGELFF. CDR3 coding DNA: TGTGCCAGCAGCTTAGTGAGGGCAGGGGCTGGAGGTGTTGGGGAGCTGTTTTTT.

This chain links TRBV7-2 with TRBJ2-2; a weak D match, TRBD1 (8 bases). Germline V CDR1 and CDR2: SGHTA, FQGNSA. V lost 8 bases to trimming and J lost 5 bases, with 24 bases between them. This CDR3 spans 17 amino acids. The DNA for the CDR3 is TGTGCCAGCGGTTCGGCAGGGGGCTTTAGCGGGACCGGGGAGCTGTTTTTT. Translating gives CASGSAGGFSGTGELFF.

This rearrangement joins TRBV5-4 to TRBJ1-6; no reliable D call. Deletions cut 0 bases from V and 7 bases from J, with 8 bases between. Per germline, CDR1 SGHNT and CDR2 YYREEE (reference sequence). The CDR3 has 14 residues. CDR3 bases: TGTGCCAGCAGCTTGGTGACATTAAATTCACCCCTCCACTTT. It encodes CASSLVTLNSPLHF.

The rearrangement links TRBV6-4 to TRBJ2-1, with 11 nucleotides matching TRBD1. With 6 bases clipped from V and 2 bases from J, the junction kept 3 bases outside the gene matches. This CDR3 has 15 residues. CDR1 and CDR2 from the germline V gene are MRHNA and SNTAGT. The CDR3 DNA follows: TGTGCCAGCAGAAAGGACAGGGGGCCCTACAATGAGCAGTTCTTC. Amino acids: CASRKDRGPYNEQFF.

The chain uses TRBV7-2 and TRBJ1-6; the match to TRBD1 covers 10 bases. This CDR3 spans 18 amino acids. The germline V gene has CDR1 SGHTA and CDR2 FQGNSA. V was clipped by 4 bases and J by 7 bases; unmatched bases: 13. The CDR3 DNA reads TGTGCCAGCAGCTGGGGCCCGGGACAGGGGTTTATGAATTCACCCCTCCACTTT. It specifies CASSWGPGQGFMNSPLHF.

The chain has TRBV5-1 and TRBJ2-2; 9 bases fit TRBD2. This CDR3 region has 16 residues. Looked up from germline, CDR1 is SGHRS and CDR2 is YFSETQ. The V segment lost 4 bases and the J segment 6 bases; nucleotides outside the gene matches: 10. CDR3 DNA: TGCGCCAGCAGCCAACCCGAAGCGGGAGGCGCCGGGGAGCTGTTTTTT. Encoded protein: CASSQPEAGGAGELFF.

The chain joins TRBV7-8 to TRBJ2-5, with 9 bases matching TRBD2. This CDR3 spans 19 amino acids. Germline CDR1 reads SGHVS; CDR2 reads FQNEAQ. The junction had 16 bases not matched to a gene; V was cut back by 0 bases and J by 5 bases. CDR3 loop: CASSLAWTSEGRPGETQYF. CDR3 DNA: TGTGCCAGCAGCTTAGCATGGACTAGCGAAGGGAGACCAGGGGAGACCCAGTACTTC.

The V and J genes are TRBV7-9 and TRBJ1-2; D might be TRBD1 (5 bases). The CDR3 contains 14 residues. The germline V and J ends were trimmed by 4 bases and 3 bases, with 12 bases remaining between them. CDR1 and CDR2 (germline): SEHNR, FQNEAQ (reference sequence). The CDR3 is CASSSLSRDYGYTF. The CDR3 DNA reads as TGTGCCAGCAGCTCCTTGTCCAGGGACTATGGCTACACCTTC.

The chain joins TRBV6-5 to TRBJ1-2; D may be TRBD1 (5 bases). The V gene's germline CDR1 is MNHEY and CDR2 SVGAGI. V shed 3 bases and J shed 4 bases, with 18 bases lying between them. The CDR3 is made up of 16 amino acids. This CDR3 reads CASSYTSRNRPYGYTF. DNA for the CDR3: TGTGCCAGCAGTTATACCTCCCGGAACAGGCCCTATGGCTACACCTTC.

This clone was counted ten times or more. V and J are TRBV10-2 and TRBJ1-5, with D possibly TRBD1 on 6 matching bases. Trimming stripped 3 bases from V and 5 bases from J, with 11 bases between. CDR1 is WSHSY, CDR2 SAAADI, per germline. The CDR3 runs to 14 residues. The CDR3 coding sequence is TGCGCCAGCAGTGAATGGACAGCTGATCAGCCCCAGCATTTT. This sequence encodes CASSEWTADQPQHF.

V gene TRBV11-3 combines with J gene TRBJ2-3; weak D call: TRBD2 (6 bases). Trimming took 5 bases from V and 2 from J, leaving 11 bases between them. The germline V gene encodes CDR1 SGHNT and CDR2 YENEEA. The CDR3 has 14 residues. This CDR3 is CASSKSGLTDTQYF. The CDR3 region has the DNA TGTGCCAGCAGCAAAAGCGGGCTCACAGATACGCAGTATTTT.

The chain recombines TRBV11-2 with TRBJ2-7, with 11 nucleotides matching TRBD2. With V trimmed by 4 bases and J by 4 bases, 6 bases remained unmatched. This CDR3 is built from 15 residues. CDR1 and CDR2 (germline): SGHAT, FQNNGV. The DNA of the CDR3 is TGTGCCAGCAGCTCCGGGACTAGCGGAAAATACGAGCAGTACTTC. This codes for CASSSGTSGKYEQYF.

This sequence joins TRBV3-1 (or the pseudogene TRBV3-2) and TRBJ2-7; weak D call: TRBD2 (5 bases). Germline V gene lookup returns CDR1 LGHDT and CDR2 YNNKEL (reference sequence). V lost 4 bases and J lost 1, with 8 bases in between. This CDR3 region has 13 residues. The CDR3 sequence: CASSRSGSYEQYV. The CDR3 bases are TGTGCCAGCAGCCGAAGCGGTTCCTACGAGCAGTACGTC.

The chain has TRBV4-3 and TRBJ2-2, with 10 bases matching TRBD2. Germline-derived CDR1 and CDR2 are LGHNA and YSLEER. The CDR3 consists of 20 residues. V dropped 3 bases and J dropped 0; count of bases not matched to a gene: 13. Written as DNA, the CDR3 is TGCGCCAGCAGCCAGAAACTTATGTCAGCGGGAGGGACGAACACCGGGGAGCTGTTTTTT. Translation gives CASSQKLMSAGGTNTGELFF.

A few counts support this clone. This sequence joins TRBV2 and TRBJ2-1, with D possibly TRBD1 on 5 matching bases. V lost 8 bases and J 10 bases, leaving 12 bases between the germline ends. Looked up from germline, CDR1 is SNHLY and CDR2 is FYNNEI. The CDR3 extends over 11 amino acids. The CDR3 loop reads CASRGAPEQFF. The CDR3 DNA reads TGTGCCAGCCGTGGGGCACCAGAGCAGTTCTTC.

The genes are TRBV6-1 and TRBJ2-1, with 11 nucleotides matching TRBD1. Germline loops: CDR1 MNHNS, CDR2 SASEGT. The CDR3 has 16 residues. With V trimmed by 2 bases and J by 6 bases, 6 bases remained unmatched. CDR3 bases: TGTGCCAGCAGTGAACGAGGGACAGGGGGGCGCAATGAGCAGTTCTTC. Translating gives CASSERGTGGRNEQFF.

The sample holds many counts of this clone. The rearrangement joins TRBV7-8 to TRBJ1-3, with a tentative D call TRBD1 (6 bases). Trimming took off 4 bases at V and 1 base at J, with 23 bases between the two ends. Germline CDR1 SGHVS, CDR2 FQNEAQ. This CDR3 region has 19 residues. CDR3 sequence reads: CASSSRTGGASPSGNTIYF. CDR3 nucleotides: TGTGCCAGCAGCTCCAGAACGGGGGGGGCATCCCCATCTGGAAACACCATATATTTT. Full variable domain (outside the CDR3, taken from reference TRBV7-8 and TRBJ1-3): GAGVSQSPRYKVAKRGQDVALRCDPISGHVSLFWYQQALGQGPEFLTYFQNEAQLDKSGLPSDRFFAERPEGSVSTLKIQRTQQEDSAVYLCASSSRTGGASPSGNTIYFGEGSWLTVV.

The chain combines TRBV18 with TRBJ1-4; D gene ambiguous. The V end was cut by 3 bases, the J end by 5 bases, with 7 bases between. Germline assignment: CDR1 KGHSH and CDR2 LQKENI. CDR3 size: 13 residues. The CDR3 sequence is CASSPLRNEKLFF. The CDR3 DNA sequence: TGTGCCAGCTCACCCCTACGGAATGAAAAACTGTTTTTT. Combining the CDR3 with reference TRBV18 and TRBJ1-4 gives the whole variable domain NAGVMQNPRHLVRRRGQEARLRCSPMKGHSHVYWYRQLPEEGLKFMVYLQKENIIDESGMPKERFSAEFPKEGPSILRIQQVVRGDSAAYFCASSPLRNEKLFFGSGTQLSVL.

V and J are TRBV18 and TRBJ1-2; TRBD1 matches at 9 bases. The CDR3 extends over 14 amino acids. Germline CDR1 KGHSH, CDR2 LQKENI. V shed 3 bases, J shed 2 bases, and the junction held 1 base outside the gene matches. In DNA, the CDR3 is TGTGCCAGCTCACCCGGACAGGGGAACTATGGCTACACCTTC. Translated: CASSPGQGNYGYTF.

The chain has TRBV6-2 or TRBV6-3 and TRBJ2-5, with TRBD2 matching 13 bases. CDR3 length equals 18 residues. Germline CDR1 reads MNHEY; CDR2 reads SVGEGT. After removal of 0 bases from V and 2 bases from J, the junction contained 6 bases not matched to a gene. CDR3 in amino acids: CASSYSRTSGRSQETQYF. Written as DNA, the CDR3 is TGTGCCAGCAGTTACTCCCGGACTAGCGGGAGATCTCAAGAGACCCAGTACTTC.

CDR3 region: CSVCIRRGRSYTF. CDR3 nucleotide sequence: TGCAGCGTTTGTATCAGGAGGGGCCGGAGCTACACCTTC. The chain recombines TRBV29-1 with TRBJ1-2, with D perhaps TRBD1 (5 bases). V was pared by 5 bases and J by 9 bases, with 19 bases between. The CDR3 spans 13 residues. Germline V lookup: CDR1 SQVTM, CDR2 ANQGSEA.

V usage is TRBV6-5 and J usage is TRBJ1-5; D is perhaps TRBD1 (6 bases). Germline lookup yields CDR1 MNHEY and CDR2 SVGAGI. The V end lost 6 bases, the J end lost 1 base, and 10 bases lay between the germline ends. The CDR3 has 14 amino acids. The CDR3 DNA is TGTGCCAGCAGCCAGACAGGCAGCAATCAGCCCCAGCATTTT. Protein product: CASSQTGSNQPQHF.

The V and J genes are TRBV30 and TRBJ1-2, with TRBD1 matching 8 bases. CDR1 is GTSNPN and CDR2 is SVGIG in the germline V gene (reference sequence). V lost 2 bases and J lost 9; bases outside the gene matches: 11. The CDR3 extends over 14 amino acids. CDR3 bases: TGTGCCTGGAGTTCTAGGACAGGGAAGAGAAGCTACACCTTC. Translated: CAWSSRTGKRSYTF.

This chain links TRBV7-8 with TRBJ1-2; 7 bases line up with TRBD1. The CDR3 consists of 13 residues. Trimming cost V 10 bases and J 4 bases; bases outside gene matches: 9. CDR1 SGHVS and CDR2 FQNEAQ come from the germline V gene. Here the CDR3 DNA reads TGTGCCAAAGACAGGGCTTCTATCTATGGCTACACCTTC. Protein: CAKDRASIYGYTF. Using reference TRBV7-8 and TRBJ1-2 for the parts outside the CDR3, the full variable domain is GAGVSQSPRYKVAKRGQDVALRCDPISGHVSLFWYQQALGQGPEFLTYFQNEAQLDKSGLPSDRFFAERPEGSVSTLKIQRTQQEDSAVYLCAKDRASIYGYTFGSGTRLTVV.

The chain couples TRBV9 to TRBJ2-2, with 9 bases identical to TRBD1. CDR3 length: 16 amino acids. J was trimmed by 4 bases and V by 4 bases; bases with no gene match: 8. The germline V gene encodes CDR1 SGDLS and CDR2 YYNGEE. The CDR3 DNA reads as TGTGCCAGCAGCCACCTGAGGACAGGGGTCACCGGGGAGCTGTTTTTT. Its translation is CASSHLRTGVTGELFF.

This clone occurred a few times. The chain uses TRBV7-9 and TRBJ2-7; 8 bases align to TRBD2. V trimming: 4 bases; J trimming: 4 bases; junction bases outside the gene matches: 6. The CDR3 has 14 residues. The germline gives CDR1 SEHNR, CDR2 FQNEAQ (reference sequence). The CDR3 sequence is CASSSSGRGYEQYV. In nucleotides, the CDR3 is TGTGCCAGCAGCTCTTCCGGGAGGGGTTACGAGCAGTACGTC.